This TCR beta chain was captured in a study of a mutant IDH1 vaccine in newly diagnosed glioma. The method was immunoSEQ multiplex PCR; TCRdb's version includes in-frame clones alone and lacks a portion of them. This sample has approximately 56,000 clones; almost 65% occur once, and the top ten carry 4% to 6%. Time point: week 47, end of study. Doses consisted of 300 ug of mutant IDH1 20-mer peptide each, paired with topical imiquimod. This CDR3 has 15 residues. Germline values: CDR1 SGHRS, CDR2 YFSETQ. V lost 1 base, J lost 4 bases, and 12 bases lay in between. Worth noting for this clone: Its target is not known.

This chain uses TRBV5-1 with TRBJ2-1, with a possible D match to TRBD2 (6 bases). The origin of this receptor is a man in his forties with glioma. Some clones in this sample may be carry-over from other donors' samples. The source material was peripheral blood mononuclear cells (PBMCs), sampled from a glioma patient whose treatment included an IDH1 peptide vaccine. For the CDR3, the DNA is TGCGCCAGCAGCTTGACGGGGGAATCATACAATGAGCAGTTCTTC. Its protein product is CASSLTGESYNEQFF.